Given below is one T cell receptor beta chain in context. Each CDR3 protein gets one entry after TCRdb re-called the reads with MiXCR. Of 200,000 to 300,000 distinct CDR3 sequences listed, roughly an eighth were seen once; the top ten hold around 8.7%. The sample originates from a study of T cell repertoires in cytomegalovirus infection. The germline gives CDR1 SQVTM, CDR2 ANQGSEA. This CDR3 has 12 residues. The ends lost 5 bases at V and 6 bases at J; junction bases unmatched: 4. This clonotype originated in a human donor in good health (CMV status not recorded). Some clones in this sample may be carry-over from other donors' samples. The chain is built from TRBV29-1 and TRBJ2-1; 7 bases fit TRBD1. The sequenced material came from PBMCs. CDR3 sequence: CSVLRDSNEQFF. The CDR3 coding sequence is TGCAGCGTTCTCCGGGACAGCAATGAGCAGTTCTTC.